One and the same sample provided the 31 T cell receptor beta chains below, sequenced in a study of T cells in lung cancer brain metastases. Here immunoSEQ multiplex PCR was the method, and the copy in TCRdb shows in-frame clones only, minus some. The repertoire includes approximately 4,500 clones, roughly 88% of them detected once, and roughly 5.6% sits in the top ten. Sequenced material: tumor tissue from the primary lung tumor. The source is a woman aged 45-60 years with non-small cell lung cancer.

The chain's CDR3 is CASSRQGNYNEQFF. The CDR3 coding sequence is TGTGCCAGCTCACGACAGGGGAATTACAATGAGCAGTTCTTC. This chain joins TRBV18 and TRBJ2-1, with 8 bases lining up with TRBD1. After removal of 4 bases from V and 4 bases from J, the junction contained 3 bases not matched to a gene. This CDR3 has 14 amino acids. From germline, CDR1 is KGHSH and CDR2 LQKENI.

The chain has TRBV5-5 and TRBJ2-1; D is ambiguous. Germline-derived CDR1 and CDR2 are SGHKS and YYEKEE (reference sequence). Trimming took off 2 bases at V and 10 bases at J, with 10 bases between the two ends. This CDR3 is built from 12 residues. In nucleotides, the CDR3 is TGTGCCAGCAGCTTCTCGCTTACCGAGCAGTTCTTC. Protein: CASSFSLTEQFF.

CDR3 region: CASSSTTRDGYTF. The CDR3 region has the DNA TGTGCCAGCAGCTCAACTACCCGGGATGGCTACACCTTC. The V call is TRBV7-2, the J call TRBJ1-2; D remains unclear. Per germline, CDR1 SGHTA and CDR2 FQGNSA. The CDR3 contains 13 residues. V shed 4 bases and J shed 6 bases, with 12 bases lying between them.

The genes are TRBV2 and TRBJ2-1; D gene unclear. Germline loops: CDR1 SNHLY, CDR2 FYNNEI. The CDR3 sequence is 14 residues long. V was clipped by 3 bases and J by 4 bases, with 10 bases between them. Here the CDR3 reads CASSEASGYNEQFF. The CDR3 bases are TGTGCCAGCAGTGAGGCGAGTGGATACAATGAGCAGTTCTTC.

This sequence joins TRBV4-2 and TRBJ1-2, with D hard to call. Germline assignment: CDR1 LGHNA and CDR2 YNFKEQ. CDR3 length equals 15 residues. V was trimmed by 0 bases and J by 10 bases, leaving 18 bases between them. In DNA form, the CDR3 reads TGTGCCAGCAGCCAAGATATAGGAGGAGCCCGAACCTACACCTTC. Encoded protein: CASSQDIGGARTYTF.

This clone occurred a few times. This sequence joins TRBV4-3 and TRBJ1-2; D gene uncertain. CDR1 LGHNA and CDR2 YSLEER come from the germline V gene. The CDR3 extends over 13 amino acids. V lost 3 bases and J lost 5, with 10 bases in between. The CDR3 region is CASSHPTAYGYTF. As DNA, the CDR3 is TGCGCCAGCAGCCACCCCACGGCGTATGGCTACACCTTC.

In this sample, this clone turned up a few times. The chain uses TRBV7-7 and TRBJ2-5, with D possibly TRBD1 on 5 matching bases. V was clipped by 6 bases and J by 3 bases, with 17 bases between them. Germline CDR1 SSHAT, CDR2 FNYEAQ (reference sequence). The CDR3 has 15 residues. The CDR3 DNA sequence: TGTGCCAGCAGTTACGTTGTAGGGGCAGAAGAGACCCAGTACTTC. The encoded protein is CASSYVVGAEETQYF.

This chain links TRBV29-1 with TRBJ1-2; D possibly corresponds to TRBD1 (6 bases). Trimming stripped 4 bases from V and 8 bases from J, with 8 bases between. Per germline, CDR1 SQVTM and CDR2 ANQGSEA. This CDR3 is built from 10 residues. The CDR3 is CSVGRGGYTF. The CDR3 nucleotides read TGCAGCGTTGGGAGGGGGGGCTACACCTTC.

The chain links TRBV5-6 to TRBJ2-1; D unresolved. CDR3 length: 10 residues. The germline V and J ends were trimmed by 1 base and 14 bases, with 7 bases remaining between them. In germline, CDR1 is SGHDT, CDR2 YYEEEE. The CDR3 loop is CASSLLGEFF. The CDR3 DNA sequence: TGTGCCAGCAGCTTGCTAGGAGAGTTCTTC.

The CDR3 sequence: CATSRDKSADWGYTF. For the CDR3, the DNA is TGTGCCACCAGCAGAGATAAATCGGCAGACTGGGGCTACACCTTC. J is TRBJ1-2 and V is TRBV15; D call uncertain. The V gene's germline CDR1 is LNHNV and CDR2 YYDKDF (reference sequence). V was clipped by 0 bases and J by 8 bases, with 16 bases between them. The CDR3 loop spans 15 amino acids.

The chain has TRBV19 and TRBJ1-2; 7 nucleotides match TRBD1. This CDR3 contains 14 residues. CDR1 and CDR2 (germline): LNHDA, SQIVND (reference sequence). Unmatched junction bases numbered 11, after V lost 9 bases and J lost 4 bases. The CDR3 sequence: CASISRDRFYGYTF. The CDR3 DNA sequence: TGTGCCAGCATCTCCCGGGACAGATTCTATGGCTACACCTTC.

V gene TRBV9 combines with J gene TRBJ1-1; D gene ambiguous. The CDR3 is 14 amino acids. Germline V gene lookup returns CDR1 SGDLS and CDR2 YYNGEE. The V end lost 1 base, the J end lost 3 bases, and 10 bases lay between the germline ends. CDR3 residues: CASSVNPWDTEAFF. CDR3 in DNA: TGTGCCAGCAGCGTAAATCCATGGGACACTGAAGCTTTCTTT.

The chain is built from TRBV18 and TRBJ1-5; TRBD1 aligns across 8 bases. The germline V gene has CDR1 KGHSH and CDR2 LQKENI. There are 14 residues in the CDR3. V gave up 5 bases and J gave up 2 bases; unmatched junction bases: 2. In DNA, the CDR3 is TGTGCCAGCTCAAAGGGACAGGGCAATCAGCCCCAGCATTTT. This translates into CASSKGQGNQPQHF.

The genes are TRBV7-3 and TRBJ2-2; D is possibly TRBD1 (8 bases). The germline V gene has CDR1 SGHTA and CDR2 FQGTGA. CDR3 size: 15 residues. Trimming pared 5 bases from V and 7 bases from J, leaving 17 bases between. Here the CDR3 DNA reads TGTGCCAGCAGCCCGCGACAGGGGAGGGGCGGGGAGCTGTTTTTT. The encoded protein is CASSPRQGRGGELFF. Supplemented by reference TRBV7-3 and TRBJ2-2, the full variable domain reads GAGVSQTPSNKVTEKGKYVELRCDPISGHTALYWYRQSLGQGPEFLIYFQGTGAADDSGLPNDRFFAVRPEGSVSTLKIQRTERGDSAVYLCASSPRQGRGGELFFGEGSRLTVL.

The J gene is TRBJ2-1, the V gene TRBV5-6; weak D call: TRBD2 (7 bases). V was cut by 0 bases and J by 9 bases, with 10 bases left in between. The length of the CDR3 is 13 residues. CDR1 and CDR2 (germline): SGHDT, YYEEEE. The CDR3 DNA follows: TGTGCCAGCAGCTTGGTTGGGGGGGCTGAGCAGTTCTTC. Translation gives CASSLVGGAEQFF.

The chain's CDR3 is CASSDQGRPGNTIYF. The CDR3 bases are TGTGCCAGCAGTGACCAGGGTCGTCCTGGAAACACCATATATTTT. V is TRBV6-1 and J is TRBJ1-3; D is possibly TRBD1 (5 bases). The CDR3 spans 15 residues. Germline CDR1 and CDR2: MNHNS and SASEGT. V lost 3 bases, J lost 2 bases, and 11 bases lay in between.

The V gene is TRBV5-1, the J gene TRBJ2-1, with 11 bases identical to TRBD1. The CDR3 is 15 residues long. The germline V gene has CDR1 SGHRS and CDR2 YFSETQ. After removal of 2 bases from V and 5 bases from J, the junction contained 3 bases not matched to a gene. This CDR3 reads CASSFGQGANNEQFF. The DNA of the CDR3 is TGCGCCAGCAGCTTCGGACAGGGGGCCAACAATGAGCAGTTCTTC.

The chain joins TRBV5-6 to TRBJ2-7, with TRBD1 as a possible D gene (6 bases). The germline V and J ends were trimmed by 4 bases and 5 bases, with 16 bases remaining between them. The CDR3 runs 14 residues. From germline, CDR1 is SGHDT and CDR2 YYEEEE. CDR3 sequence (DNA): TGTGCCAGCAGCCTCCGGGCCGGACAGCACGAGCAGTACTTC. It encodes CASSLRAGQHEQYF.

The chain employs TRBV10-1 and TRBJ2-3; TRBD2 matches at 7 bases. CDR1 is WNHNN, CDR2 SYGVQD, per germline (reference sequence). This CDR3 is built from 15 residues. Trimming removed 6 bases from V and 4 bases from J; junction bases left unmatched: 10. The CDR3 loop reads CASSSAAGVADTQYF. Here the CDR3 DNA reads TGCGCCAGCAGCTCCGCGGCGGGAGTGGCAGATACGCAGTATTTT.

The chain couples TRBV7-2 to TRBJ2-5; tentative D call: TRBD1 (7 bases). The CDR3 spans 15 residues. Trimming removed 1 base from V and 5 bases from J, with 14 bases in between. Germline V CDR1 and CDR2: SGHTA, FQGNSA. CDR3: CASSLGRGPLETQYF. For the CDR3, the DNA is TGTGCCAGCAGCTTAGGGAGGGGGCCCTTGGAGACCCAGTACTTC.

This clone showed up just a few times. The chain couples TRBV2 to TRBJ2-3; D remains ambiguous. CDR1 is SNHLY, CDR2 FYNNEI, per germline. CDR3 length: 14 residues. The V and J ends lost 7 bases and 0 bases respectively, with 11 bases between them. The CDR3 spells CASMPTSSTDTQYF. Here the CDR3 DNA reads TGTGCCAGCATGCCAACGTCAAGCACAGATACGCAGTATTTT.

The chain recombines TRBV10-3 with TRBJ1-1; tentatively, D is TRBD1 (5 bases). Germline lookup yields CDR1 ENHRY and CDR2 SYGVKD. V lost 7 bases and J 1 base, leaving 7 bases between the germline ends. CDR3 length: 12 residues. This CDR3 is CAIKTGNTEAFF. The CDR3 coding sequence is TGTGCCATCAAAACAGGGAACACTGAAGCTTTCTTT.

V gene TRBV2 combines with J gene TRBJ1-5; 10 positions match TRBD1. Trimming at V came to 3 bases and at J to 7 bases, leaving 3 bases not matched to a gene. Germline V gene lookup returns CDR1 SNHLY and CDR2 FYNNEI. The length of the CDR3 is 14 residues. For the CDR3, the DNA is TGTGCCAGCAGTGACTGGGACAGGGGCCAGCCCCAGCATTTT. It encodes CASSDWDRGQPQHF.

The sample holds a few counts of this clone. The chain has TRBV29-1 and TRBJ2-7, with TRBD1 as a possible D gene (6 bases). This CDR3 has 13 residues. CDR1 and CDR2 (germline): SQVTM, ANQGSEA. V was pared by 2 bases and J by 2 bases, with 10 bases between. This chain's CDR3 is CSVETGRTYEQYF. The CDR3 nucleotides are TGCAGCGTTGAAACAGGGAGAACCTACGAGCAGTACTTC.

V is TRBV7-2 and J is TRBJ1-1; D is possibly TRBD1 (6 bases). Trimming cost V 1 base and J 0 bases, with 9 bases left between them. This CDR3 region has 15 residues. Germline lookup yields CDR1 SGHTA and CDR2 FQGNSA. The CDR3 sequence: CASSLDRAMNTEAFF. The DNA for the CDR3 is TGTGCCAGCAGCTTAGACAGGGCCATGAACACTGAAGCTTTCTTT.

The chain uses TRBV6-5 and TRBJ1-4, with D tentatively TRBD1 (5 bases). The CDR3 sequence is 15 residues long. The V and J ends lost 8 bases and 6 bases respectively, with 19 bases between them. From germline, CDR1 is MNHEY and CDR2 SVGAGI. The CDR3, as DNA: TGTGCCAGCGGGACCGAGGGAAATGATCATGAAAAACTGTTTTTT. Residues: CASGTEGNDHEKLFF.

About this clone itself: A read error may produce the germline difference seen at one junction end. V usage is TRBV5-1 and J usage is TRBJ2-7; D might be TRBD2 (6 bases). From germline, CDR1 is SGHRS and CDR2 YFSETQ. This CDR3 spans 15 amino acids. CDR3 region: CANSPVGGFSYEQYF. The CDR3 nucleotides read TGCGCCAACAGCCCCGTGGGGGGTTTCTCCTACGAGCAGTACTTC.

This clone has just a few counts. This sequence joins TRBV5-6 and TRBJ2-7, with 11 bases matching TRBD1. Germline CDR1 and CDR2: SGHDT and YYEEEE. CDR3 length: 17 residues. J lost 1 base, V lost 4 bases, and 10 bases had no gene match. The CDR3 here is CASSPTGTGGLSYEQYF. The CDR3 region has the DNA TGTGCCAGCAGCCCCACCGGGACAGGGGGTTTATCCTACGAGCAGTACTTC.

V is TRBV5-6 and J is TRBJ2-7; the match to TRBD2 covers 9 bases. CDR3 length equals 14 residues. Germline-derived CDR1 and CDR2 are SGHDT and YYEEEE. The V and J ends lost 4 bases and 9 bases, in that order; junction bases with no gene match: 11. The CDR3 protein is CASSPGTSRWGQYF. Here the CDR3 DNA reads TGTGCCAGCAGCCCCGGGACTAGCCGGTGGGGGCAGTACTTC.

The gene calls are TRBV14 and TRBJ2-1; either TRBD1 or TRBD2 may supply D (5 bases each). V was shortened by 0 bases and J by 6 bases, with 18 bases between the two germline ends. Germline values: CDR1 SGHDN, CDR2 FVKESK. The CDR3 is 17 residues long. The CDR3, as DNA: TGTGCCAGCAGCCAAGATCGGGGAGACAATAGGGGCAATGAGCAGTTCTTC. It is translated as CASSQDRGDNRGNEQFF.

V gene TRBV11-2 combines with J gene TRBJ2-3; D call uncertain. Trimming removed 0 bases from V and 6 bases from J, with 7 bases in between. The CDR3 sequence is 13 residues long. The germline gives CDR1 SGHAT, CDR2 FQNNGV. The CDR3 reads CASSLDMGDTQYF. In DNA form, the CDR3 reads TGTGCCAGCAGCTTAGATATGGGGGATACGCAGTATTTT.